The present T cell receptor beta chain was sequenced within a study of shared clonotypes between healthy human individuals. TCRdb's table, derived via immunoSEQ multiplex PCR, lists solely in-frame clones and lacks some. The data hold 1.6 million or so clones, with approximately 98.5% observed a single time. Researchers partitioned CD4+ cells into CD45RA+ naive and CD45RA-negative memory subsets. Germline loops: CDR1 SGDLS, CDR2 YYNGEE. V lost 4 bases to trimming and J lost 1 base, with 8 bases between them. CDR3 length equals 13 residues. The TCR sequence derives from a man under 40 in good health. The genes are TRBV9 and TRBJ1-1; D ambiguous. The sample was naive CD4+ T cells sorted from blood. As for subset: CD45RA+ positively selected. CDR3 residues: CASSPRPNTEAFF. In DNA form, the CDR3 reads TGTGCCAGCAGCCCACGTCCGAACACTGAAGCTTTCTTT.